A selection of T cell receptor beta chains follows, all from one sample in a study of PD-1 blockade in classical Hodgkin lymphoma. Here immunoSEQ multiplex PCR was the method, and the copy in TCRdb shows in-frame clones only, minus some. The table shows about 35,000 clones, with around nine tenths occurring only once. The material sequenced was CD4+ T cells from blood. The receptor source for this set is a human donor with classical Hodgkin lymphoma. Each CDR3 is given with its conserved first and last residue. The D gene is left open where the match is weak. Rows give clone size only sometimes, using once, few, many, or a class for an expanded clone.

CDR3 protein | CDR3 DNA | V gene | D gene | clone size | J gene
CASSLKPYSYEQYF | TGTGCCAGCAGTTTAAAACCGTACTCCTACGAGCAGTACTTC | TRBV27 | NA | NA | TRBJ2-7
CASSRGQTNQPQHF | TGTGCCAGCAGCCGCGGACAGACTAATCAGCCCCAGCATTTT | TRBV27 | NA | NA | TRBJ1-5
CASSSGQGPSNQPQHF | TGCGCCAGCAGTTCCGGACAGGGGCCTAGCAATCAGCCCCAGCATTTT | TRBV5-1 | TRBD1 | NA | TRBJ1-5
CASSYTGGDTQYF | TGTGCCAGCAGCTACACGGGTGGGGATACGCAGTATTTT | TRBV5-6 | NA | NA | TRBJ2-3
CASSLPARTASYGYTF | TGTGCCAGCAGTTTACCCGCACGGACAGCCTCTTATGGCTACACCTTC | TRBV28 | NA | NA | TRBJ1-2
CASSLEILYNEQFF | TGTGCCAGCAGCTTAGAGATTCTCTACAATGAGCAGTTCTTC | TRBV7-9 | NA | NA | TRBJ2-1
CASSWVSEETQYF | TGTGCCAGCAGCTGGGTATCCGAAGAGACCCAGTACTTC | TRBV5-4 | NA | NA | TRBJ2-5
CASSYPISGNEQFF | TGTGCCAGCAGTTACCCAATTAGCGGGAATGAGCAGTTCTTC | TRBV6-6 | TRBD2 | NA | TRBJ2-1
CASSEIGGGEGYTF | TGTGCCAGCAGTGAAATTGGGGGTGGAGAAGGCTACACCTTC | TRBV6-1 | NA | NA | TRBJ1-2
CASSQSGGQTEAFF | TGTGCCAGCAGCCAATCAGGTGGACAGACTGAAGCTTTCTTT | TRBV16 | NA | NA | TRBJ1-1
CAWSWGDYEQYF | TGTGCCTGGAGTTGGGGGGACTACGAGCAGTACTTC | TRBV30 | NA | NA | TRBJ2-7
CASSDIDRNRSYTF | TGTGCCAGCAGCGATATTGACAGAAATAGAAGCTACACCTTC | TRBV7-9 | NA | NA | TRBJ1-2
CASSLGGVNTEAFF | TGTGCCAGCAGCTTAGGGGGGGTGAACACTGAAGCTTTCTTT | TRBV7-2 | NA | NA | TRBJ1-1
CASSQPSGDSANTGELFF | TGCGCCAGCAGCCAACCTTCGGGCGACAGCGCGAACACCGGGGAGCTGTTTTTT | TRBV4-1 | NA | NA | TRBJ2-2
CASSEIWGQATNEKLFF | TGTGCCAGCAGTGAAATTTGGGGACAGGCAACTAATGAAAAACTGTTTTTT | TRBV2 | TRBD1 | NA | TRBJ1-4
CATSDSSYGYTF | TGTGCCACCTCGGACAGCAGCTATGGCTACACCTTC | TRBV28 | NA | once | TRBJ1-2
CASSLGFQETQYF | TGTGCCAGCAGCTTAGGTTTTCAAGAGACCCAGTACTTC | TRBV5-5 | NA | NA | TRBJ2-5
CASSYPGQPYGYTF | TGTGCCAGCAGTTACCCGGGACAACCATATGGCTACACCTTC | TRBV6-5 | NA | NA | TRBJ1-2
CASSRRTGNTIYF | TGTGCCAGCTCCCGACGAACTGGAAACACCATATATTTT | TRBV7-2 | NA | NA | TRBJ1-3
CASSPGTGAGELFF | TGTGCCAGCTCACCCGGGACAGGCGCCGGGGAGCTGTTTTTT | TRBV18 | TRBD1 | NA | TRBJ2-2
CASSPWGRNTEAFF | TGTGCCAGTAGTCCTTGGGGACGGAACACTGAAGCTTTCTTT | TRBV19 | NA | once | TRBJ1-1
CASTPRVSTPNEKLFF | TGTGCCAGTACCCCGAGGGTTAGTACGCCTAATGAAAAACTGTTTTTT | TRBV19 | NA | NA | TRBJ1-4
CASWAGTSGYTF | TGTGCCAGCTGGGCCGGGACAAGCGGCTACACCTTC | TRBV7-9 | NA | NA | TRBJ1-2
CSVATQETQYF | TGCAGCGTTGCAACCCAAGAGACCCAGTACTTC | TRBV29-1 | NA | NA | TRBJ2-5